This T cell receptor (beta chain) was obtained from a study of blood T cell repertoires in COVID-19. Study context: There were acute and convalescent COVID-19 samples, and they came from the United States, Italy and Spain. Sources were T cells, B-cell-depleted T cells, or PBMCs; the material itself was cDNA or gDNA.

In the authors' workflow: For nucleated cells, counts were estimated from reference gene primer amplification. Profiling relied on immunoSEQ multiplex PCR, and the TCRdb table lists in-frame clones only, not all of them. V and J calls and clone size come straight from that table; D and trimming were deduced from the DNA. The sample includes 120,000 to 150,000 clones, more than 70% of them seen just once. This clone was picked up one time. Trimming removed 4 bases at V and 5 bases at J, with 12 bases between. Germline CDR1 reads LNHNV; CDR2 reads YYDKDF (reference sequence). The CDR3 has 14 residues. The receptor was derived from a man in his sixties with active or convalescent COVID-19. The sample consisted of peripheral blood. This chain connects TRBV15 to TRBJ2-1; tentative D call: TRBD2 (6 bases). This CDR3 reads CATSMALANNEQFF. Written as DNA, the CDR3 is TGTGCCACCAGCATGGCACTAGCCAACAATGAGCAGTTCTTC.